A single sample is the source of the 27 T cell receptor beta chains below, sequenced in a study of PD-1 blockade in classical Hodgkin lymphoma (dated by TCRdb to 2018 to 2020). The sample's time point label is to be understood as: cycle 4 day 1 (C4D1), after less than 7 weeks of nivolumab. Relapse after autologous stem cell transplantation had occurred in all trial patients, and cohorts A, B and C were distinguished by prior brentuximab vedotin exposure. Library creation used the immunoSEQ multiplex PCR assay. This immuneACCESS table, as held by TCRdb, lists in-frame sequences with V and J called but not all clones. Of the missing ones, under half trace to an unresolved V gene in checked studies; the others have no known cause. Counted in this sample were 50,000 or so clones; around four fifths of them appeared once. Of the sample, approximately 12% is held by the ten largest clones. Specimen: peripheral blood mononuclear cells (PBMCs), collected before the fourth cycle of nivolumab. The receptors stem from a human donor with classical Hodgkin lymphoma.

The J gene is TRBJ2-3, the V gene TRBV11-3, with D possibly called TRBD1 or TRBD2 (5 bases each). The CDR3 totals 18 residues. The germline V gene encodes CDR1 SGHNT and CDR2 YENEEA. The V gene lost 1 base and the J gene lost 3 bases, with 20 bases spanning the gap. The chain's CDR3 is CASSLGGFEGTKTDTQYF. CDR3 bases: TGTGCCAGCAGCTTAGGGGGCTTCGAGGGAACAAAAACAGATACGCAGTATTTT.

This clone came up many times. The chain combines TRBV4-1 with TRBJ2-2; D ambiguous. This CDR3 contains 13 residues. Germline CDR1 reads MGHRA; CDR2 reads YSYEKL. V was cut by 7 bases and J by 4 bases, with 10 bases left in between. The CDR3 here is CASKDDLTGELFF. DNA of the CDR3: TGCGCCAGCAAGGACGACCTCACCGGGGAGCTGTTTTTT.

The rearrangement links TRBV27 to TRBJ2-7, with 10 nucleotides matching TRBD2. This CDR3 spans 19 amino acids. Germline V gene data show CDR1 as MNHEY and CDR2 as SMNVEV (reference sequence). The V segment lost 6 bases and the J segment 2 bases; nucleotides outside the gene matches: 19. CDR3 residues: CASRSRQSPGLAIPYEQYF. In DNA, the CDR3 is TGTGCCAGCAGATCTAGACAGAGTCCGGGACTAGCGATTCCCTACGAGCAGTACTTC.

The sample holds many counts of this clone. This sequence joins TRBV5-1 and TRBJ1-1; maybe TRBD1 (6 bases). The germline V gene encodes CDR1 SGHRS and CDR2 YFSETQ. The CDR3 consists of 16 residues. V lost 1 base to trimming and J lost 3 bases, with 16 bases between them. CDR3 residues: CASSLYAGAADTEAFF. The CDR3 DNA sequence: TGCGCCAGCAGCTTGTATGCAGGGGCCGCGGACACTGAAGCTTTCTTT. Full variable domain (outside the CDR3, taken from reference TRBV5-1 and TRBJ1-1): KAGVTQTPRYLIKTRGQQVTLSCSPISGHRSVSWYQQTPGQGLQFLFEYFSETQRNKGNFPGRFSGRQFSNSRSEMNVSTLELGDSALYLCASSLYAGAADTEAFFGQGTRLTVV.

In DNA, the CDR3 is TGTGCCACCTTAGCGGGATTCCAATACAATGAGCAGTTCTTC. This codes for CATLAGFQYNEQFF. The chain links TRBV15 to TRBJ2-1; 8 nucleotides line up with TRBD2. Germline-derived CDR1 and CDR2 are LNHNV and YYDKDF (reference sequence). This CDR3 is 14 amino acids long. The junction had 7 bases not matched to a gene; V was cut back by 8 bases and J by 4 bases.

Details on this clone: This sample includes further DNA sequences coding for the same CDR3. The chain has TRBV15 and TRBJ2-7, with TRBD2 matching over 11 bases. This CDR3 is built from 15 residues. The ends lost 0 bases at V and 2 bases at J; junction bases unmatched: 0. CDR1 is LNHNV and CDR2 is YYDKDF in the germline V gene (reference sequence). The CDR3 here is CATSRELAGAYEQYF. In DNA, the CDR3 is TGTGCCACCAGCAGAGAACTAGCGGGAGCCTACGAGCAGTACTTC.

The rearrangement uses TRBV7-2 and TRBJ2-2; possibly TRBD2 for D (5 bases). The V end lost 5 bases, the J end lost 1 base, and 11 bases lay between the germline ends. CDR3 length equals 15 residues. Germline values: CDR1 SGHTA, CDR2 FQGNSA. CDR3 DNA: TGTGCCAGCAGCCAAAAAGCGGAGAACACCGGGGAGCTGTTTTTT. This encodes CASSQKAENTGELFF.

V is TRBV6-5 and J is TRBJ2-1, with 11 bases aligning to TRBD2. The CDR3 consists of 15 residues. Germline loops: CDR1 MNHEY, CDR2 SVGAGI. V shed 3 bases, J shed 5 bases, and the junction held 3 bases outside the gene matches. This CDR3 reads CASSYQLAGDNEQFF. The CDR3 nucleotides read TGTGCCAGCAGTTATCAACTAGCGGGAGACAATGAGCAGTTCTTC.

The V gene is TRBV6-6, the J gene TRBJ2-7; 10 nucleotides line up with TRBD2. Germline V CDR1 and CDR2: MNHNY, SVGAGI (reference sequence). This CDR3 comprises 13 residues. After removal of 4 bases from V and 6 bases from J, the junction contained 3 bases not matched to a gene. The CDR3 DNA is TGTGCCAGCAGTTGGTCTAGCGGGAGCGAGCAGTACTTC. Protein sequence: CASSWSSGSEQYF.

The chain carries TRBV5-6 and TRBJ2-7; 12 bases align to TRBD1. This CDR3 region has 15 residues. From germline, CDR1 is SGHDT and CDR2 YYEEEE. V gave up 4 bases and J gave up 5 bases; unmatched junction bases: 7. Here the CDR3 DNA reads TGTGCCAGCAGCCGGGGACAGGGGGCTGACGACGAGCAGTACTTC. It encodes CASSRGQGADDEQYF.

A word on this clone: A read error may account for a junction end that differs from germline. V usage is TRBV5-4 and J usage is TRBJ1-4; tentative D call: TRBD1 (5 bases). Germline assignment: CDR1 SGHNT and CDR2 YYREEE (reference sequence). The CDR3 sequence is 16 residues long. The CDR3 loop reads CARSRGGVSTNEKLFF. The CDR3 bases are TGTGCCCGCAGCCGGGGGGGGGTTTCAACTAATGAAAAACTGTTTTTT.

This clone was seen a handful of times. The CDR3 DNA reads TGTGCCAGCAGATTGGACAGGGGGAAATACGAGCAGTACTTC. This encodes CASRLDRGKYEQYF. This rearrangement joins TRBV6-5 to TRBJ2-7; 10 bases line up with TRBD1. The germline V gene encodes CDR1 MNHEY and CDR2 SVGAGI. The CDR3 loop spans 14 amino acids. V trimming: 6 bases; J trimming: 4 bases; junction bases outside the gene matches: 6.

This clone was detected only a few times. The CDR3 spells CASSLWGSTEAFF. The CDR3 DNA is TGTGCCAGCAGTTTATGGGGGTCCACTGAAGCTTTCTTT. The chain has TRBV28 and TRBJ1-1; D unclear. V lost 0 bases to trimming and J lost 4 bases, with 6 bases between them. Germline CDR1 MDHEN, CDR2 SYDVKM. The CDR3 loop spans 13 amino acids.

This clone appeared a single time. This chain uses TRBV27 with TRBJ2-5; no clear D gene. V gave up 1 base and J gave up 5 bases, with 8 bases separating them. CDR3 length: 13 amino acids. Germline values: CDR1 MNHEY, CDR2 SMNVEV (reference sequence). The CDR3 sequence is CASSLYRSETQYF. CDR3 coding DNA: TGTGCCAGCAGTTTATACCGCTCCGAGACCCAGTACTTC.

The chain uses TRBV27 and TRBJ1-5; D not certain. CDR1 is MNHEY and CDR2 is SMNVEV in the germline V gene (reference sequence). The germline V and J ends were trimmed by 2 bases and 0 bases, with 2 bases remaining between them. CDR3 length: 13 amino acids. CDR3 sequence: CASSLSSNQPQHF. The CDR3 nucleotides are TGTGCCAGCAGTTTAAGTAGCAATCAGCCCCAGCATTTT.

The V gene is TRBV18, the J gene TRBJ1-3; no reliable D call. V gave up 3 bases and J gave up 0 bases, with 12 bases separating them. From germline, CDR1 is KGHSH and CDR2 LQKENI. This CDR3 contains 16 residues. CDR3 residues: CASSPQAANSGNTIYF. CDR3 sequence (DNA): TGTGCCAGCTCACCCCAGGCGGCGAACTCTGGAAACACCATATATTTT.

This rearrangement joins TRBV2 to TRBJ1-1; D is unresolved. The CDR3 is 12 residues long. Germline assignment: CDR1 SNHLY and CDR2 FYNNEI. V shed 8 bases and J shed 11 bases, with 18 bases lying between them. CDR3 in DNA: TGTGCCAGCCACTGGAGGTACTCAAGGGCTTTCTTT. Protein product: CASHWRYSRAFF.

The chain carries TRBV7-9 and TRBJ2-7; D uncertain. V lost 5 bases to trimming and J lost 6 bases, with 8 bases between them. The germline V gene has CDR1 SEHNR and CDR2 FQNEAQ (reference sequence). This CDR3 spans 11 amino acids. The CDR3 sequence: CASSPLGEQYF. The DNA of the CDR3 is TGTGCCAGCAGCCCCTTGGGCGAGCAGTACTTC.

The V and J genes are TRBV29-1 and TRBJ2-7; TRBD2 matches 7 bases. The trim removed 7 bases at V and 3 bases at J, leaving 6 bases unmatched. CDR3 size: 12 residues. The germline CDR1 and CDR2 sequences are SQVTM and ANQGSEA. CDR3 nucleotides: TGCAGCGCCCGGGCGGGGGACTACGAGCAGTACTTC. Translation gives CSARAGDYEQYF.

The rearrangement links TRBV5-4 to TRBJ2-5; 7 bases fit TRBD2. The junction had 5 bases not matched to a gene; V was cut back by 6 bases and J by 9 bases. Per germline, CDR1 SGHNT and CDR2 YYREEE (reference sequence). This CDR3 has 11 residues. The CDR3 loop reads CASTVGGAQYF. CDR3 coding DNA: TGTGCCAGCACCGTGGGGGGGGCCCAGTACTTC.

The sample holds many counts of this clone. The chain carries TRBV7-9 and TRBJ2-1, with 9 nucleotides matching TRBD1. V was pared by 6 bases and J by 9 bases, with 12 bases of the junction left unmatched. Germline V lookup: CDR1 SEHNR, CDR2 FQNEAQ (reference sequence). This CDR3 contains 15 residues. In nucleotides, the CDR3 is TGTGCCAGCAGGGATGCCGGGACAGGGAGGGCTGAGCAGTTCTTC. Its translation: CASRDAGTGRAEQFF. The full variable domain, completed using reference TRBV7-9 and TRBJ2-1, is DTGVSQNPRHKITKRGQNVTFRCDPISEHNRLYWYRQTLGQGPEFLTYFQNEAQLEKSRLLSDRFSAERPKGSFSTLEIQRTEQGDSAMYLCASRDAGTGRAEQFFGPGTRLTVL.

The V gene is TRBV5-1, the J gene TRBJ2-5; D remains unclear. The CDR3 totals 18 residues. The germline V and J ends were trimmed by 2 bases and 2 bases, with 22 bases remaining between them. Germline loops: CDR1 SGHRS, CDR2 YFSETQ. In nucleotides, the CDR3 is TGCGCCAGCAGCTTTCGTGGGATCGCCGTAGGCCGTCAAGAGACCCAGTACTTC. Translating gives CASSFRGIAVGRQETQYF.

The chain recombines TRBV15 with TRBJ2-6; D assignment may be TRBD1 or TRBD2 (5 bases each). The CDR3 totals 15 residues. Trimming stripped 1 base from V and 4 bases from J, with 8 bases between. Germline V lookup: CDR1 LNHNV, CDR2 YYDKDF (reference sequence). The CDR3 DNA is TGTGCCACCAGCAGAGGAGGGGAGGGGGCCAACGTCCTGACTTTC. As protein: CATSRGGEGANVLTF.

This chain links TRBV28 with TRBJ2-7; TRBD1 might be the D (5 bases). The germline CDR1 and CDR2 sequences are MDHEN and SYDVKM. This CDR3 contains 13 residues. Trimming left V 3 bases short and J 2 bases short, with 8 bases between. The CDR3 here is CASSLGQTYEQYF. The CDR3 nucleotides are TGTGCCAGCAGTTTGGGGCAAACCTACGAGCAGTACTTC.

The V gene is TRBV11-2, the J gene TRBJ2-7; D perhaps matches TRBD2 (6 bases). The CDR3 is made up of 15 amino acids. Germline V lookup: CDR1 SGHAT, CDR2 FQNNGV. V was pared by 2 bases and J by 1 base, with 12 bases between. The CDR3 DNA is TGTGCCAGCAGCTTAAAAACTAGCTTTTCCTACGAGCAGTACTTC. The encoded protein is CASSLKTSFSYEQYF.

The gene calls are TRBV9 and TRBJ1-5; 10 bases match TRBD1. This CDR3 comprises 15 residues. In germline, CDR1 is SGDLS, CDR2 YYNGEE. Losses at the gene ends were 4 bases for V and 6 bases for J; bases not matched to a gene: 7. The DNA for the CDR3 is TGTGCCAGCAGCAAGACAGGGGGCTTGAGTCAGCCCCAGCATTTT. As protein: CASSKTGGLSQPQHF.

The chain uses TRBV7-9 and TRBJ2-1, with unresolved D. The CDR3 extends over 10 amino acids. Germline loops: CDR1 SEHNR, CDR2 FQNEAQ (reference sequence). Trimming stripped 4 bases from V and 15 bases from J, with 10 bases between. The CDR3 DNA reads as TGTGCCAGCAGCTCAACTGAGTCGTTCTTC. Translating it yields CASSSTESFF.